The 2 T cell receptor beta chains reported below all come from one sample, sequenced in a study of shared clonotypes between healthy human individuals. Sequencing used immunoSEQ multiplex PCR; TCRdb keeps in-frame clones, though not all of them. The table has about a million clones, 65% to 80% seen once. Sequencing was performed on memory CD4+ T cells sorted from blood. Regarding subset: CD45RA-negative fraction. These receptors were obtained from a man between 18 and 29 years old in good health.

This clone was counted between two and nine times. V usage is TRBV11-2 and J usage is TRBJ2-3, with 8 bases that match TRBD2. Germline V CDR1 and CDR2: SGHAT, FQNNGV. The V gene end was trimmed by 3 bases and the J gene end by 5 bases; junction bases not matched to a gene: 4. The CDR3 has 14 residues. Here the CDR3 reads CASSFGGALDTQYF. The CDR3 nucleotides are TGTGCCAGCAGCTTCGGGGGGGCCTTAGATACGCAGTATTTT.

This clone was recorded once. This sequence joins TRBV10-1 and TRBJ2-4, with D maybe TRBD2 (6 bases). Per the germline V gene, CDR1 is WNHNN and CDR2 is SYGVQD (reference sequence). The CDR3 runs 16 residues. V shed 3 bases and J shed 0 bases, with 12 bases lying between them. CDR3 sequence: CASSEIAALAKNIQYF. In DNA form, the CDR3 reads TGCGCCAGCAGTGAAATAGCGGCCCTAGCCAAAAACATTCAGTACTTC.